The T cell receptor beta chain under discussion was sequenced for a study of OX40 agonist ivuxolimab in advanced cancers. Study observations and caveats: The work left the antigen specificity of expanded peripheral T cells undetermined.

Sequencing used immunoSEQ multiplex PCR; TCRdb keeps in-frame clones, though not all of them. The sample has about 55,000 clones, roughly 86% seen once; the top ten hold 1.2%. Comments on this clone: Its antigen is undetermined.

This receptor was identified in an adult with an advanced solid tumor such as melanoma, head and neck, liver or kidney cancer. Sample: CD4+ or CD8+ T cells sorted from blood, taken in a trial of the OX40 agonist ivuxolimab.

Here the CDR3 DNA reads TGTGCCAGTAGGGGGCAAGAGACCCAGTACTTC. This codes for CASRGQETQYF. The chain recombines TRBV19 with TRBJ2-5; D not resolved. Trimming took off 6 bases at V and 2 bases at J, with 4 bases between the two ends. The CDR3 consists of 11 residues. Looked up from germline, CDR1 is LNHDA and CDR2 is SQIVND (reference sequence).